The sequence of this T cell receptor beta chain was determined in a study of blood T cell repertoires in COVID-19. About the research overall: Specimens from acute and convalescent COVID-19 originated in the United States, Italy and Spain. T cells, B-cell-depleted T cells, or PBMCs supplied cDNA or gDNA.

In the authors' methods: From reference gene primer amplification, estimates of nucleated cell counts were derived. The assay was immunoSEQ multiplex PCR, and TCRdb's table has in-frame clones only and misses some. D and trimming come from the DNA, and the V and J calls and clone size come from that table. This table holds about 70,000 clones, 86% found once. CDR3 length equals 18 residues. The germline gives CDR1 SGHRS, CDR2 YFSETQ. Trimming took 0 bases from V and 6 from J; bases not matched to a gene: 10. This chain connects TRBV5-1 to TRBJ2-3; 13 bases map to TRBD2. The source is a man aged 65 to 79 with active COVID-19. Sequenced material: peripheral blood. Written as DNA, the CDR3 is TGCGCCAGCAGCTTGGCTGGACTAGCGGGGGCCCACCCCGATACGCAGTATTTT. Translation: CASSLAGLAGAHPDTQYF.